Listed below are T cell receptor beta chains from one sample, sequenced in a study of blood T cell repertoires in COVID-19. The repertoire was sequenced with immunoSEQ multiplex PCR; TCRdb's copy has only in-frame clones and lacks some. The sample holds about 58,000 clones, around 81% seen once. The sequencing sample was made of peripheral blood. These receptors were taken from a human donor in a cohort sampled during active COVID-19. CDR3s include the opening cysteine and the closing phenylalanine or tryptophan. D genes are given only for firm matches. Size values are once, few and many counts, or a class for expanded clones, and some rows have none.

v_gene	j_gene	d_gene	abundance	CDR3aa	CDR3nt
TRBV5-4	TRBJ2-7	.	.	CASSSTGLDPYEQYF	TGTGCCAGCAGCTCGACGGGACTCGACCCCTACGAGCAGTACTTC
TRBV27	TRBJ2-5	.	.	CASSLSSHFETQYF	TGTGCCAGCAGTTTATCGAGCCATTTCGAGACCCAGTACTTC
TRBV18	TRBJ2-5	.	once	CASSPQRVEKTQYF	TGTGCCAGCTCACCACAGAGGGTTGAAAAGACCCAGTACTTC
TRBV5-1	TRBJ1-2	.	.	CASSSGPGNSNYGYTF	TGCGCCAGCAGCTCTGGGCCGGGGAACTCTAACTATGGCTACACCTTC
TRBV19	TRBJ1-2	.	.	CASTSGSRGYTF	TGTGCCAGTACCTCGGGGTCCAGGGGCTACACCTTC
TRBV6-1	TRBJ1-2	.	.	CASSERVLTTNYGYTF	TGTGCCAGCAGTGAACGGGTACTAACCACTAACTATGGCTACACCTTC
TRBV19	TRBJ2-7	TRBD1	.	CASSLYSGTGVTYEQYF	TGTGCCAGTAGTCTTTACTCCGGGACAGGGGTAACCTACGAGCAGTACTTC
TRBV5-1	TRBJ2-7	TRBD2	once	CASSLGGAGGYEQYF	TGCGCCAGCAGCTTGGGTGGAGCGGGGGGATACGAGCAGTACTTC
TRBV6-6	TRBJ2-7	.	.	CASRGQRYEQYF	TGTGCCAGCAGAGGACAGCGATACGAGCAGTACTTC
TRBV30	TRBJ2-7	TRBD2	once	CAWSVVSGSSDEQYF	TGTGCCTGGAGTGTAGTTAGCGGGAGTTCTGACGAGCAGTACTTC
TRBV6-5	TRBJ1-6	.	few	CASSYSRQTVLLHF	TGTGCCAGCAGTTACTCGAGGCAGACTGTGCTCCTCCACTTT
TRBV2	TRBJ1-2	.	once	CASRPSGVDGYTF	TGTGCCAGCAGGCCCTCAGGGGTGGATGGCTACACCTTC
TRBV3-1/TRBV3-2	TRBJ1-6	.	.	CASSQVFSGDVAPLHF	TGTGCCAGCAGCCAAGTCTTTTCCGGGGATGTTGCACCCCTCCACTTT
TRBV6-5	TRBJ2-3	.	.	CASSTASTDTQYF	TGTGCCAGCTCGACAGCTTCTACAGATACGCAGTATTTT
TRBV27	TRBJ2-6	.	few	CASSPRASGANVLTF	TGTGCCAGCAGTCCAAGAGCTTCTGGGGCCAACGTCCTGACTTTC
TRBV19	TRBJ2-7	TRBD1	.	CASSTNPGTGYYEQYF	TGTGCCAGTAGTACAAACCCCGGGACAGGGTACTACGAGCAGTACTTC
TRBV30	TRBJ1-1	TRBD1	.	CAWWTGGIKAFF	TGTGCCTGGTGGACAGGGGGCATCAAGGCTTTCTTT
TRBV27	TRBJ1-5	TRBD1	.	CASSPLGQGTYQPQHF	TGTGCCAGCAGTCCATTAGGACAGGGAACGTATCAGCCCCAGCATTTT
TRBV27	TRBJ2-7	TRBD1	few	CASSDRGPGDEQYF	TGTGCCAGCAGTGACAGGGGGCCCGGGGACGAGCAGTACTTC
TRBV30	TRBJ2-6	TRBD1	.	CAGTGDSGANVLTF	TGTGCCGGGACAGGGGACTCTGGGGCCAACGTCCTGACTTTC
TRBV3-1/TRBV3-2	TRBJ2-7	TRBD2	few	CASSQTGAGGNEQYF	TGTGCCAGCAGCCAGACCGGAGCGGGAGGCAACGAGCAGTACTTC
TRBV10-1	TRBJ1-2	.	.	CASSETGPYGYTF	TGCGCCAGCAGTGAGACAGGCCCCTATGGCTACACCTTC
TRBV24-1	TRBJ1-5	.	.	CATSDPSQGIFEPQHF	TGTGCCACCAGTGATCCCTCCCAGGGGATATTTGAGCCCCAGCATTTT
TRBV7-9	TRBJ2-1	.	.	CASSFSSYNEQFF	TGTGCCAGCAGCTTTAGCTCCTACAATGAGCAGTTCTTC
TRBV19	TRBJ2-3	.	.	CASSIDSRGTQYF	TGTGCCAGTAGTATCGACAGTAGGGGTACGCAGTATTTT
TRBV5-5	TRBJ2-7	.	few	CASSWHYEQYF	TGTGCCAGCAGCTGGCACTACGAGCAGTACTTC